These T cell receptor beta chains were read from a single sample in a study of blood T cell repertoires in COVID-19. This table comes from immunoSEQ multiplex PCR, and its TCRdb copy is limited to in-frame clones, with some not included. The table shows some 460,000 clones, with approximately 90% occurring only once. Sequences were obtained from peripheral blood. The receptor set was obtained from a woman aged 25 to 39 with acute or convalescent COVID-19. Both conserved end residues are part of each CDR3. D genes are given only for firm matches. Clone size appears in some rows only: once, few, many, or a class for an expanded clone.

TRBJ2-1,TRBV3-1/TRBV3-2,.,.,TGTGCCAGCAGCCAAGAAGCCGGGGGGCGAAACAATGAGCAGTTCTTC,CASSQEAGGRNNEQFF
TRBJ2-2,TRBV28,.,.,TGTGCCAGCAGAATGAAAGCTATCAACACCGGGGAGCTGTTTTTT,CASRMKAINTGELFF
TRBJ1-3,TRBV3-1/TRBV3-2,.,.,TGTGCCAGCAGCCAAGACCTCTCTGGAAACACCATATATTTT,CASSQDLSGNTIYF
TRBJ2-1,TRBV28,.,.,TGTGCCAGCGCCGGGGGGCGCGAGGTCCGCAATGAGCAGTTCTTC,CASAGGREVRNEQFF
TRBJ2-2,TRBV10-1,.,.,TGCGCCAGCAGCGGACAGACCGGGGAGCTGTTTTTT,CASSGQTGELFF
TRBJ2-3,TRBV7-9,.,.,TGTGCCAGCCAGTGGGAGTTCTCAGATACGCAGTATTTT,CASQWEFSDTQYF
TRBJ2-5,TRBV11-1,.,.,TGTGCCAGCAGCTTACAGGGTTCGGAGACCCAGTACTTC,CASSLQGSETQYF
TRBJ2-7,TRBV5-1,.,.,TGCGCCAGCAGCTTGGGGACTGCGTCCTACGAGCAGTACTTC,CASSLGTASYEQYF
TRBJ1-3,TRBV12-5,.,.,TGTGCTAGTGGTTTTTACGCCGGCTCTGGAAACACCATATATTTT,CASGFYAGSGNTIYF
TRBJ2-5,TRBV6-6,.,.,TGTGCCAGCAGTTACTCGAGATCCAGGGAAGAGACCCAGTACTTC,CASSYSRSREETQYF
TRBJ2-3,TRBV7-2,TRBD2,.,TGTGCCAGCCACACTAGCGGGGGTGCAGATACGCAGTATTTT,CASHTSGGADTQYF
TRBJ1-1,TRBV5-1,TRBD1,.,TGCGCCAGCTCTGGACAGGGGGTTCGAACTGAAGCTTTCTTT,CASSGQGVRTEAFF
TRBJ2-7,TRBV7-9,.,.,TGTGCCAGCAGCTTAAGCAGGGTCGTACCCTACGAGCAGTACTTC,CASSLSRVVPYEQYF
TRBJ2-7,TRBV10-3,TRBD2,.,TGTGCCATTGGCGCTAGCGGGGCCTCGGGGGAGCAGTACTTC,CAIGASGASGEQYF
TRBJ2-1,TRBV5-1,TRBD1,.,TGCGCCAGCAGCTCGGGACAGGCGGGCTACAATGAGCAGTTCTTC,CASSSGQAGYNEQFF
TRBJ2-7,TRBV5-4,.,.,TGTGCCAACAGCTTGGACCCTACCGTGAGCTCCTACGAGCAGTACTTC,CANSLDPTVSSYEQYF
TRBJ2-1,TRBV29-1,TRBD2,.,TGCAGCGTTGAAGACGCGGGGGACCATGAGCAGTTCTTC,CSVEDAGDHEQFF
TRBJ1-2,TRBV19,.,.,TGTGCCAGTAGTCGGGCAGGGGAATATGGCTACACCTTC,CASSRAGEYGYTF
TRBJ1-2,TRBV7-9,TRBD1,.,TGTGCCAGCAGTTCTGGGACAGGGTCGCTTTATGGCTACACCTTC,CASSSGTGSLYGYTF
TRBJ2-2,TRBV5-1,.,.,TGCGCCAGCAGCTTGGTGGACTCGGGCGGGGAGCTGTTTTTT,CASSLVDSGGELFF
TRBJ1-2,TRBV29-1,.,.,TGCAGCGTACCCAGGGGTAACTATGGCTACACCTTC,CSVPRGNYGYTF
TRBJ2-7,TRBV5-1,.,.,TGCGCCAGCAGCCCAGCGCCCAACGAGCAGTACTTC,CASSPAPNEQYF
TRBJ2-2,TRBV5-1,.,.,TGCGCCAGCAGCAGAGAGATCCCCGGGGAGCTGTTTTTT,CASSREIPGELFF
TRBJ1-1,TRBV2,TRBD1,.,TGTGCCAGTTCCGTCCAGGGGGCTGTAGGCACTGAAGCTTTCTTT,CASSVQGAVGTEAFF
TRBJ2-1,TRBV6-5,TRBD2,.,TGTGCCAGCAGTTACTCGATTTCTCGGGGGGATGAGCAGTTCTTC,CASSYSISRGDEQFF
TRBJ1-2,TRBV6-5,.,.,TGTGCCAGCAGTACCAGCCGGAAACCACTATATGGCTACACCTTC,CASSTSRKPLYGYTF
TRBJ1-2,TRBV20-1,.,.,TGCAGTGCTAGTCCGTCTAACTATGGCTACACCTTC,CSASPSNYGYTF
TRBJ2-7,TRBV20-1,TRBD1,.,TGCAGTGCAGGACAGGGGTACGAGCAGTACTTC,CSAGQGYEQYF
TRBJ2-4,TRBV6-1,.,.,TGTGCCAGCAGTGAACTCTCAGGAAACATTCAGTACTTC,CASSELSGNIQYF
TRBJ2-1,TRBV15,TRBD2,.,TGTGCCACCAGCAGAGATGCGCGGGGGGGCAATGAGCAGTTCTTC,CATSRDARGGNEQFF
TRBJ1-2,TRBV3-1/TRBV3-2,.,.,TGTGCCAGCAGCCTCTTAGGTGAGGGCTATGGCTACACCTTC,CASSLLGEGYGYTF
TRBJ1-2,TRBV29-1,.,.,TGCAGCGTTACTTGGGCACATGGTGGCTACACCTTC,CSVTWAHGGYTF
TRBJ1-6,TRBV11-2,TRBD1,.,TGTGCCAGCAGCACGCGGACAGGGTTGGGGAATTCACCCCTCCACTTT,CASSTRTGLGNSPLHF
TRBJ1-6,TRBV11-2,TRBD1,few,TGTGCCAGCAGCCCCGACAGGGGTCGATCACCCCTCCACTTT,CASSPDRGRSPLHF
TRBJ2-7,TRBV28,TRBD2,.,TGTGCCAGCAGTCCCCTGGCGGGGGGGCCCTACGAGCAGTACTTC,CASSPLAGGPYEQYF
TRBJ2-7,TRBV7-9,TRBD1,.,TGTGCCAGCAGAGACAGGGAAGGAGGTGACGAGCAGTACTTC,CASRDREGGDEQYF
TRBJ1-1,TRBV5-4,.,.,TGTGCCAGCAGCATGGGGAGTAATCTTAAGTACCCTGAAGCTTTCTTT,CASSMGSNLKYPEAFF
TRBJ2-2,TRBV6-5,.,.,TGTGCCAGCAGCACAGGGTTCGGGGAGCTGTTTTTT,CASSTGFGELFF
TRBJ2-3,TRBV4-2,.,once,TGTGCCAGCAGCCCAACTAGGTCTAGCACAGATACGCAGTATTTT,CASSPTRSSTDTQYF
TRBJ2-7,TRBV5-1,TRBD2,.,TGCGCCAGCAGCTTGAAGCCCCCGACTAGCGGGGACTACGAGCAGTACTTC,CASSLKPPTSGDYEQYF
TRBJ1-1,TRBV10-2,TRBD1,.,TGCGCCAGTACAGGGGTGATGAACACTGAAGCTTTCTTT,CASTGVMNTEAFF
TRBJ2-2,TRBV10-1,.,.,TGCGCCAGCAGTGAGTCGAACAGACCTTACACCGGGGAGCTGTTTTTT,CASSESNRPYTGELFF
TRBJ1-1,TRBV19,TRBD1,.,TGTGCCAGTAGTGTCCCCCGGACAGGAGCTGAAGCTTTCTTT,CASSVPRTGAEAFF